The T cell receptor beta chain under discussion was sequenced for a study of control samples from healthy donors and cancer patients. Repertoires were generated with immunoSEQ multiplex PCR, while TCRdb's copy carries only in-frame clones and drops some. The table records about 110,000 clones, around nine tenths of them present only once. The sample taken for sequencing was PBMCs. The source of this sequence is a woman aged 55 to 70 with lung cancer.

The DNA of the CDR3 is TGTGCCAGTACTTCGCGGAATAGCAATCAGCCCCAGCATTTT. It specifies CASTSRNSNQPQHF. The rearrangement joins TRBV19 to TRBJ1-5; D is unresolved. Per germline, CDR1 LNHDA and CDR2 SQIVND (reference sequence). The CDR3 has 14 amino acids. Trimming removed 7 bases at V and 0 bases at J, with 10 bases between.